The 23 T cell receptor beta chains below were found in one sample sequenced in a study of OX40 agonist ivuxolimab in advanced cancers. The library was built by means of the immunoSEQ multiplex PCR assay. TCRdb re-hosts the immuneACCESS table, in-frame sequences only. Its copies lack some clones; in the studies checked, an unresolved V gene accounts for under half of them, and the cause for the rest is not known. The sample yields approximately 84,000 clones; about 88% were counted once. The ten largest make up 0.85% to 1% of the sample. The sequenced sample was CD4+ or CD8+ T cells sorted from blood, obtained in a trial of the OX40 agonist ivuxolimab. Every receptor here comes from an adult with an advanced solid tumor such as melanoma, head and neck, liver or kidney cancer.

The chain carries TRBV6-1 and TRBJ1-5; perhaps TRBD1 as D (5 bases). Germline V CDR1 and CDR2: MNHNS, SASEGT. This CDR3 region has 17 residues. Trimming stripped 4 bases from V and 1 base from J, with 17 bases between. This CDR3 is CASSGSSGYGSNQPQHF. The DNA for the CDR3 is TGTGCCAGCAGTGGGAGCTCAGGGTATGGGAGCAATCAGCCCCAGCATTTT.

The rearrangement uses TRBV28 and TRBJ1-2, with TRBD1 as a possible D gene (5 bases). V was trimmed by 3 bases and J by 3 bases, leaving 11 bases between them. CDR1 and CDR2 (germline): MDHEN, SYDVKM. This CDR3 comprises 14 residues. The CDR3 DNA reads as TGTGCCAGCAGTTTCGGGGCAGGAGACTATGGCTACACCTTC. Translation gives CASSFGAGDYGYTF.

This clone has a handful of counts. The gene calls are TRBV19 and TRBJ1-1, with D perhaps TRBD1 (5 bases). Germline CDR1 and CDR2: LNHDA and SQIVND (reference sequence). V was pared by 1 base and J by 6 bases, with 9 bases between. The CDR3 is made up of 13 amino acids. CDR3 DNA sequence: TGTGCCAGTAGTATAGTTTGGGGCGCTGAAGCTTTCTTT. Translated, it gives CASSIVWGAEAFF.

The V gene is TRBV14, the J gene TRBJ2-1; D gene ambiguous. Trimming pared 1 base from V and 1 base from J, leaving 5 bases between. The CDR3 extends over 14 amino acids. CDR1 is SGHDN, CDR2 FVKESK, per germline. The CDR3 region is CASSQGGSYNEQFF. Written as DNA, the CDR3 is TGTGCCAGCAGCCAAGGGGGTTCCTACAATGAGCAGTTCTTC.

A single count supports this clone. The V and J genes are TRBV11-2 and TRBJ1-2; D call uncertain. Trimming removed 0 bases at V and 8 bases at J, with 10 bases between. The CDR3 has 13 amino acids. Germline CDR1 and CDR2: SGHAT and FQNNGV. Written as DNA, the CDR3 is TGTGCCAGCAGCTTAGAAGGGATAGGCGGCTACACCTTC. As protein: CASSLEGIGGYTF.

This clone was observed a few times. The rearrangement uses TRBV5-1 and TRBJ2-5, with D perhaps given as TRBD1 or TRBD2 (5 bases each). Between the trimmed V and J ends, which lost 4 bases and 1 base, there was a span of 11 bases. This CDR3 comprises 14 residues. Germline V gene sequence: CDR1 SGHRS, CDR2 YFSETQ. The CDR3 spells CASSVLGTQETQYF. Here the CDR3 DNA reads TGCGCCAGCAGCGTCCTAGGGACCCAAGAGACCCAGTACTTC.

The rearrangement uses TRBV10-3 and TRBJ2-7, with TRBD2 identical over 7 bases. CDR3 length equals 14 residues. The trim removed 4 bases at V and 5 bases at J, leaving 8 bases unmatched. The V gene's germline CDR1 is ENHRY and CDR2 SYGVKD. CDR3 sequence (DNA): TGTGCCATCAGTGGATCCCGCGGGAGCGACGAGCAGTACTTC. Its translation is CAISGSRGSDEQYF.

The chain recombines TRBV9 with TRBJ1-5, with D perhaps TRBD1 (5 bases). CDR1 is SGDLS and CDR2 is YYNGEE in the germline V gene. CDR3 size: 18 residues. Trimming left V 4 bases short and J 0 bases short, with 20 bases between. The CDR3 DNA is TGTGCCAGCAGCCAAAGGAGATGGGGGGTGGTTAGCAATCAGCCCCAGCATTTT. It specifies CASSQRRWGVVSNQPQHF.

The gene calls are TRBV7-9 and TRBJ1-2, with 8 bases lining up with TRBD1. This CDR3 region has 14 residues. Unmatched junction bases numbered 12, after V lost 7 bases and J lost 8 bases. Germline values: CDR1 SEHNR, CDR2 FQNEAQ (reference sequence). The CDR3, as DNA: TGTGCCAGCACCCGGACAGGGATGGAATACGGCTACACCTTC. Its protein product is CASTRTGMEYGYTF.

The chain links TRBV6-5 to TRBJ1-1; TRBD1 agrees at 8 bases. The CDR3 loop spans 14 amino acids. V was clipped by 0 bases and J by 8 bases; unmatched bases: 5. Germline CDR1 MNHEY, CDR2 SVGAGI. The CDR3 bases are TGTGCCAGCAGTTACTCAGGGGGACAGGTGGAAGCTTTCTTT. Translated, it gives CASSYSGGQVEAFF.

J is TRBJ2-2 and V is TRBV11-3; a weak D match, TRBD1 (5 bases). Germline V gene data show CDR1 as SGHNT and CDR2 as YENEEA. The ends were cut back, 3 bases at V and 2 bases at J, with 7 bases in the middle. This CDR3 contains 14 residues. The CDR3 spells CASSFGANTGELFF. The DNA for the CDR3 is TGTGCCAGCAGCTTTGGGGCTAACACCGGGGAGCTGTTTTTT.

The chain is built from TRBV5-8 and TRBJ1-5; the match to TRBD1 covers 9 bases. The CDR3 totals 15 residues. With 2 bases clipped from V and 4 bases from J, the junction kept 4 bases outside the gene matches. Germline V CDR1 and CDR2: SGHTS, YDEGEE. The CDR3 DNA reads TGTGCCAGCAGCTTCCTAGACAGGGGGAATCAGCCCCAGCATTTT. This encodes CASSFLDRGNQPQHF.

The chain links TRBV15 to TRBJ1-5; D unresolved. CDR3 length equals 14 residues. V dropped 2 bases and J dropped 11 bases, with 16 bases sitting between them. CDR1 LNHNV and CDR2 YYDKDF come from the germline V gene (reference sequence). The CDR3, as DNA: TGTGCCACCAGCAGACATTCAGGCCTCGCCGCCCAGCATTTT. Encoded protein: CATSRHSGLAAQHF.

This sequence joins TRBV5-6 and TRBJ2-1, with unresolved D. Germline CDR1 SGHDT, CDR2 YYEEEE. V lost 2 bases to trimming and J lost 8 bases, with 11 bases between them. The CDR3 spans 13 residues. In nucleotides, the CDR3 is TGTGCCAGCAGCTTCGCAGCTATGTATGAGCAGTTCTTC. Translation gives CASSFAAMYEQFF.

The V gene is TRBV11-2, the J gene TRBJ2-1, with 8 positions matching TRBD1. V lost 4 bases to trimming and J lost 4 bases; unmatched junction nucleotides: 6. CDR3 size: 15 residues. In germline, CDR1 is SGHAT, CDR2 FQNNGV. The CDR3 DNA is TGTGCCAGCAGCTACACCGGGACAGGTTACAATGAGCAGTTCTTC. Translated, it gives CASSYTGTGYNEQFF.

The chain recombines TRBV11-3 with TRBJ2-5; 10 nucleotides agree with TRBD1. The CDR3 sequence is 15 residues long. The V gene end was trimmed by 6 bases and the J gene end by 5 bases; junction bases not matched to a gene: 9. Germline CDR1 reads SGHNT; CDR2 reads YENEEA. CDR3 region: CASSRQGATGETQYF. The CDR3 DNA sequence: TGTGCCAGCAGTCGACAGGGGGCGACGGGGGAGACCCAGTACTTC.

The rearrangement uses TRBV7-9 and TRBJ1-1; D is ambiguous. Deletions cut 1 base from V and 1 base from J, with 7 bases between. CDR3 size: 14 residues. Germline values: CDR1 SEHNR, CDR2 FQNEAQ (reference sequence). CDR3 sequence (DNA): TGTGCCAGCAGCTTAGGGCAGGCGAACACTGAAGCTTTCTTT. Its translation: CASSLGQANTEAFF.

The chain uses TRBV18 and TRBJ1-1; 10 bases align to TRBD1. The CDR3 sequence is 15 residues long. V dropped 3 bases and J dropped 5; count of bases not matched to a gene: 6. Germline V CDR1 and CDR2: KGHSH, LQKENI. This CDR3 reads CASSPGQGRETEAFF. The CDR3 DNA follows: TGTGCCAGCTCACCGGGACAGGGGCGTGAGACTGAAGCTTTCTTT.

The V call is TRBV9, the J call TRBJ2-1; D is undetermined. From germline, CDR1 is SGDLS and CDR2 YYNGEE. Trimming pared 4 bases from V and 3 bases from J, leaving 8 bases between. This CDR3 has 13 amino acids. CDR3 sequence reads: CASSRFIYNEQFF. CDR3 coding DNA: TGTGCCAGCAGCCGGTTTATCTACAATGAGCAGTTCTTC.

This clone showed up just a few times. The V gene is TRBV5-6, the J gene TRBJ2-1; 13 positions match TRBD2. This CDR3 has 15 amino acids. Losses at the gene ends were 4 bases for V and 9 bases for J; bases not matched to a gene: 7. Germline V CDR1 and CDR2: SGHDT, YYEEEE. CDR3 region: CASSPDGLAGVEQFF. As DNA, the CDR3 is TGTGCCAGCAGCCCCGACGGACTAGCGGGGGTTGAGCAGTTCTTC.

The CDR3 region has the DNA TGTGCCTGGATCACTATGAACACTGAAGCTTTCTTT. Translating it yields CAWITMNTEAFF. The J gene is TRBJ1-1, the V gene TRBV30; D not resolved. Trimming cost V 4 bases and J 0 bases, with 6 bases left between them. CDR3 length: 12 residues. Germline assignment: CDR1 GTSNPN and CDR2 SVGIG (reference sequence).

This clone was recorded a few times. The chain uses TRBV5-1 and TRBJ2-7, with 9 bases matching TRBD1. Trimming removed 1 base from V and 5 bases from J; junction bases left unmatched: 7. Germline V lookup: CDR1 SGHRS, CDR2 YFSETQ. CDR3 length: 15 amino acids. CDR3 sequence (DNA): TGCGCCAGCAGCTTGTGGGACAGGGCCCTTGACGAGCAGTACTTC. As protein: CASSLWDRALDEQYF.

CDR3 DNA sequence: TGTGCCAGCAGCCTGGGACTAGCGGGAGAGGGTCGGGGTGAGACCCAGTACTTC. Protein: CASSLGLAGEGRGETQYF. The rearrangement uses TRBV7-9 and TRBJ2-5; 14 positions agree with TRBD2. The CDR3 extends over 18 amino acids. Trimming took 5 bases from V and 5 from J; bases not matched to a gene: 13. Germline assignment: CDR1 SEHNR and CDR2 FQNEAQ (reference sequence).